This T cell receptor (beta chain) was captured by sequencing in a study of cytomegalovirus exposure and HLA in healthy donors. The CDR3 has 16 residues. The V and J ends lost 4 bases and 3 bases, in that order; junction bases with no gene match: 7. The germline V gene has CDR1 LGHNA and CDR2 YSLEER. With 60 Vbeta and 13 Jbeta primers, the PCR was carried out. Generated by immunoSEQ multiplex PCR, the TCRdb table keeps only in-frame clones and is missing some. The sample includes around 150,000 clones, 80% to 90% of them seen just once. This chain connects TRBV4-3 to TRBJ2-1; 9 bases match TRBD1. This TCR came from a man aged 18 to 29 in good health and CMV-seropositive. The source material was PBMCs. In DNA form, the CDR3 reads TGCGCCAGCAGCCCCGGGACAGGGCTTTACTACAATGAGCAGTTCTTC. Translation gives CASSPGTGLYYNEQFF.